Here is one TCR beta chain with its context. Its specificity is not known. These data come from a study of T cell responses to AZD1222 COVID-19 vaccine. For the study at large: Researchers grouped second doses given at about 4 or about 12 weeks into one pool.

General observations from the study: Only 5 or 6 people who got AZD1222 tested seropositive at baseline. The repertoires were collected only after the peak T cell response. Spike regions recognized by vaccine-associated CD4 TCRs spanned the protein, led by 160-218 and 743-854.

Profiling relied on immunoSEQ multiplex PCR, and the TCRdb table lists in-frame clones only, not all of them. This table holds over 50,000 clones, 88% found once. The CDR3 loop spans 14 amino acids. The germline V gene encodes CDR1 LNHDA and CDR2 SQIVND (reference sequence). Between the trimmed V and J ends, which lost 6 bases and 2 bases, there was a span of 11 bases. This chain links TRBV19 with TRBJ1-3; D perhaps matches TRBD1 (6 bases). This clonotype originated in an adult in good health. Sequencing was performed on peripheral blood, taken on day 0 of AZD1222 vaccination. The DNA for the CDR3 is TGTGCCAGTAGATCACAGGGAACTGGAAACACCATATATTTT. As protein: CASRSQGTGNTIYF.